This T cell receptor (beta chain) was identified during a study of CD8+CD57+ T cells in acquired aplastic anemia (dated by TCRdb to 2016 to 2019). Notes on the research overall: A mean of about 3.2 ug of DNA, ranging from roughly 0.2 to 30 ug, was extracted from sorted CD4+ and CD8+ cells. Healthy donor samples averaged approximately 9.8 million reads for CD4+ and approximately 11 million for CD8+ cells.

The study deep-sequenced TCR repertoires of sorted CD4+ and CD8+ blood T cells from severe aplastic anemia patients and healthy subjects. Ficoll-Paque density gradient centrifugation was used to isolate peripheral blood mononuclear cells. Before DNA extraction, CD4+ and CD8+ T cells were sorted by FACS or by magnetic beads. The paper's findings and limits, for the study overall: No significant difference in CD8+ Simpson's diversity was found between patients and healthy controls (P=0.060). Some 30 CD8+ CDR3 sequences were shared between patients and controls but appeared highly expressed in patients and within their immunodominant clones.

Profiling of TCR beta VDJ combinations and CDR3 sequences used genomic DNA as the template. An Illumina HiSeq 2000 was the platform used for TCR repertoire sequencing. Turning to the authors' computational methods: TRBV/TRBJ rearrangement plots, CDR3 size and DJ length profiles, and Simpson's diversity index were used to evaluate the repertoires. The most abundant DNA sequence in the deep sequencing data was taken as the immunodominant clone. CDR3 amino acid sequences were screened for sharing across subjects and were compared with published repertoires and the VDJdb database. Using fastp trimming at Q25 and MiXCR clonotype assembly, TCRdb reanalyzed the public sequencing data and kept in-frame beta chains. When rows share a CDR3 protein, they turn into one entry using the most common DNA and genes. These V and J calls are TCRdb output, not the study's own analysis. In all, the sample holds approximately 170,000 distinct CDR3 sequences, and approximately 60% of those were seen once. The top ten clones comprise about 48% of the sample.

This clonotype was picked up one time. It lacks a known antigen. Per-base quality was not reported, and no clone a single base away is much larger than it. One read alone is a weak basis. The sequence derives from a human donor in good health. What was sequenced was sorted CD4+, CD8+, or CD8+CD57+ T cells (not recorded which) from PBMCs.

At the DNA level, the sequence is TGTGCCAGCAGCACCCCCGATGAGCAGTTCTTC. Its translation is CASSTPDEQFF. This sequence uses TRBV7-6 and TRBJ2-1, with an unclear D gene assignment. The germline V gene yields SGHVS for CDR1 and FNYEAQ for CDR2. Trimming costs V 5 bases and J 8 bases, and their ends lie 7 bases apart. Including the terminal cysteine and phenylalanine, the CDR3 comprises 11 residues. CDR3 DNA only is kept here, 33 bases in frame from base 1.